The 5 T cell receptor beta chains below were found in one sample sequenced in a study of T cell responses to AZD1222 COVID-19 vaccine (dated by TCRdb to the early 2020s). Receptor amplification or capture employed the immunoSEQ multiplex PCR assay. In its TCRdb copy, this immuneACCESS table keeps in-frame sequences only and misses some clones. Where compared with another copy, unresolved V genes explain less than half of these, and the others have no known cause. A total of 110,000 to 150,000 clones appear in this sample, over 75% of them only once. Of the sample, about 8% is held by the ten largest clones. Sample time point, as interpreted from the label and publication: baseline before first vaccination. Sequenced material: peripheral blood, taken on day 0 of AZD1222 vaccination. All receptors derive from an adult in good health.

The rearrangement uses TRBV5-1 and TRBJ1-4; D is ambiguous. Germline V lookup: CDR1 SGHRS, CDR2 YFSETQ. CDR3 size: 15 residues. Trimming stripped 0 bases from V and 0 bases from J, with 6 bases between. CDR3 residues: CASSLGVATNEKLFF. The CDR3 DNA reads TGCGCCAGCAGCTTGGGGGTTGCAACTAATGAAAAACTGTTTTTT. The entire variable domain, with the rest obtained from reference TRBV5-1 and TRBJ1-4, is as follows: KAGVTQTPRYLIKTRGQQVTLSCSPISGHRSVSWYQQTPGQGLQFLFEYFSETQRNKGNFPGRFSGRQFSNSRSEMNVSTLELGDSALYLCASSLGVATNEKLFFGSGTQLSVL.

This clone was seen more than once but under ten times. V usage is TRBV10-3 and J usage is TRBJ1-6, with D perhaps TRBD1 (5 bases). The CDR3 length is 15 residues. Germline CDR1 ENHRY, CDR2 SYGVKD. V gave up 4 bases and J gave up 9 bases, with 16 bases separating them. The CDR3 sequence: CAISGLGEGGSPLHF. The CDR3, as DNA: TGTGCCATCAGTGGTCTGGGGGAGGGCGGTTCACCCCTCCACTTT.

V usage is TRBV18 and J usage is TRBJ1-3, with no clear D. The CDR3 is 15 residues long. V was clipped by 3 bases and J by 3 bases, with 12 bases between them. The germline CDR1 and CDR2 sequences are KGHSH and LQKENI. The CDR3 bases are TGTGCCAGCTCACCTTATGTCCCTGGTGGAAACACCATATATTTT. It specifies CASSPYVPGGNTIYF.

The genes are TRBV3-1 (or the pseudogene TRBV3-2) and TRBJ1-1; D remains ambiguous. The CDR3 is made up of 15 amino acids. The V and J ends lost 5 bases and 3 bases respectively, with 16 bases between them. Germline CDR1 and CDR2: LGHDT and YNNKEL (reference sequence). The CDR3 coding sequence is TGTGCCAGCAGCTCCGGCCCGGCTGGGGACACTGAAGCTTTCTTT. This translates into CASSSGPAGDTEAFF.

The chain joins TRBV7-8 to TRBJ2-1; 7 positions agree with TRBD2. After removal of 1 base from V and 3 bases from J, the junction contained 9 bases not matched to a gene. CDR1 and CDR2 (germline): SGHVS, FQNEAQ. The CDR3 extends over 17 amino acids. The CDR3 DNA reads TGTGCCAGCAGCTTAGGCGAGCTAGCGGAGTTCTACAATGAGCAGTTCTTC. It is translated as CASSLGELAEFYNEQFF.